Reported below is one T cell receptor beta chain. Its antigen is unidentified. The data belong to a study of cytomegalovirus exposure and HLA in healthy donors. Study in general: The early release's HLA-typed donors yielded roughly 85 million unique TCRs. Study-wide points: The study recorded over 150 TCR beta chains that were cytomegalovirus-associated.

The PCR was carried out with 60 Vbeta primers and 13 Jbeta primers. Method: immunoSEQ multiplex PCR; TCRdb's copy keeps in-frame clones and lacks some. Among 170,000 or so clones listed, 82% were seen once. This CDR3 is built from 15 residues. Germline V gives CDR1 MNHNY, CDR2 SVGAGI (reference sequence). V dropped 5 bases and J dropped 6; count of bases not matched to a gene: 11. The clonotype originates from a woman between 50 and 59 years old in good health and CMV-seronegative. The V gene is TRBV6-6, the J gene TRBJ1-2, with 8 bases lining up with TRBD1. The specimen sequenced was PBMCs. In DNA form, the CDR3 reads TGTGCCAGCAGTCCAGGACAGGGACCAAGAAATGGCTACACCTTC. Its protein is CASSPGQGPRNGYTF.